The clone carrying this T cell receptor (beta chain) was seen a handful of times. What it binds is not known. V was trimmed by 3 bases and J by 0 bases, leaving 7 bases between them. Germline lookup yields CDR1 SGHDT and CDR2 YYEEEE. CDR3 length equals 15 residues. This entry belongs to a study of OX40 agonist ivuxolimab in advanced cancers. Across the study: Patients assigned to dose escalation were diagnosed with hepatocellular carcinoma, melanoma, renal cell or head and neck cancer. Study-wide results and limits: Compared with others, partial responders at 0.1-3.0 mg/kg displayed clonal expansion among the lowest.

This table comes from immunoSEQ multiplex PCR, and its TCRdb copy is limited to in-frame clones, with some not included. The table records under 70,000 clones, approximately 81% of them present only once. The sequencing here drew on CD4+ or CD8+ T cells sorted from blood, taken in a trial of the OX40 agonist ivuxolimab. The clonotype originates from an adult with an advanced solid tumor such as melanoma, head and neck, liver or kidney cancer. This sequence joins TRBV5-6 and TRBJ2-6, with D tentatively TRBD2 (6 bases). CDR3 region: CASSSEGSGANVLTF. The CDR3 DNA sequence: TGTGCCAGCAGCTCGGAGGGCTCTGGGGCCAACGTCCTGACTTTC.